The TCR beta chain described here comes from a study of technical replicates of blood from a few donors. Assay: immunoSEQ multiplex PCR; the TCRdb copy retains only in-frame clones and omits some. The table lists approximately 53,000 clones, about 96% of them singletons. The CDR3 loop spans 11 amino acids. V gave up 3 bases and J gave up 3 bases, with 2 bases separating them. Germline V gene lookup returns CDR1 MNHEY and CDR2 SMNVEV (reference sequence). Sequencing was done on a sample of T cells isolated from PBMCs. The TCR originated in a human donor in good health. V usage is TRBV27 and J usage is TRBJ2-5; D is undetermined. DNA for the CDR3: TGTGCCAGCAGTTTTAAAGAGACCCAGTACTTC. Protein product: CASSFKETQYF.